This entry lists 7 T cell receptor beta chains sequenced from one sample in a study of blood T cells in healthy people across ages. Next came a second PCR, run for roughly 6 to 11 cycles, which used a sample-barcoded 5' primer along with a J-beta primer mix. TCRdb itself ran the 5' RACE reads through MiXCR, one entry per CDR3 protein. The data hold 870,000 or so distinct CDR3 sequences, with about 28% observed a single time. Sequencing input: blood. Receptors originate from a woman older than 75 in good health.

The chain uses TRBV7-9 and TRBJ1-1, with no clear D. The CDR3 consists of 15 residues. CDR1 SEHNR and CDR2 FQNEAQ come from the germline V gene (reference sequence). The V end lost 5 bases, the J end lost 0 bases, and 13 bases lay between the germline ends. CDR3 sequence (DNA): TGTGCCAGCAGCCCCCCGGGTTTCATGAACACTGAAGCTTTCTTT. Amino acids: CASSPPGFMNTEAFF.

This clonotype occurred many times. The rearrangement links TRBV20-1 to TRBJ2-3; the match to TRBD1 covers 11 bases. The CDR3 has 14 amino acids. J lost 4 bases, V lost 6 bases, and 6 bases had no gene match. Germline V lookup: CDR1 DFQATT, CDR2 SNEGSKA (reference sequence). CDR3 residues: CSAPDRGRPDTQYF. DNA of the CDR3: TGCAGTGCCCCGGACAGGGGGCGGCCAGATACGCAGTATTTT.

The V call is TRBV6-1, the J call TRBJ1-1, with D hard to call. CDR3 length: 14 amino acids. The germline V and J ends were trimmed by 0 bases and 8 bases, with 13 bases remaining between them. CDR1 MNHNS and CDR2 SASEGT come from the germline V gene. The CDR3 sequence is CASSEAWAGPEAFF. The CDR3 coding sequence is TGTGCCAGCAGTGAAGCGTGGGCAGGTCCAGAAGCTTTCTTT.

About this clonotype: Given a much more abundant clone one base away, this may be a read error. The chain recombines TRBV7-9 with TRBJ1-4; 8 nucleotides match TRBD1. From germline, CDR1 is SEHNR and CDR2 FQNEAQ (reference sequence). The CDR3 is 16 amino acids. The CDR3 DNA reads TGTGCCAGCAGCTTAGCCGGGACAGGACGAAATGAAAAACGGTTTTTT. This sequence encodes CASSLAGTGRNEKRFF.

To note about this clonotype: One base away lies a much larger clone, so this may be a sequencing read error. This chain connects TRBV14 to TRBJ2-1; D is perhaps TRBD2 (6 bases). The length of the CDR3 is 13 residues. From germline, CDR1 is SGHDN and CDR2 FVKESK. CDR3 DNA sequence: TGTGCCTGCAGCCAAACGGGGGTCAATGAGCAGTTCTTC. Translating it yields CACSQTGVNEQFF.

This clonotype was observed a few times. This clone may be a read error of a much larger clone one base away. CDR3 nucleotide sequence: TGCGCCAGCAGCTCGCCAGCTTCAAGAAATGAGCAGTTCTTC. This encodes CASSSPASRNEQFF. The rearrangement links TRBV5-1 to TRBJ2-1; D is unresolved. CDR3 size: 14 residues. Germline loops: CDR1 SGHRS, CDR2 YFSETQ. Trimming took 3 bases from V and 7 from J, leaving 14 bases between them.

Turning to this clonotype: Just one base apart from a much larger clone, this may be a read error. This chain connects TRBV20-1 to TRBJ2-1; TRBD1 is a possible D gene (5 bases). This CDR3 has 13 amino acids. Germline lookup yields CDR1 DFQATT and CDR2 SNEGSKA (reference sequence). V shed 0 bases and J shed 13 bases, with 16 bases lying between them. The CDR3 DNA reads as TGCAGTGCTAGAGACAGGGCTAAAGAGACCCAGTTCTTC. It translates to CSARDRAKETQFF.